The source of this T cell receptor (beta chain) is a study of T cell responses to AZD1222 COVID-19 vaccine. The J segment lost 3 bases and the V segment lost 5 bases, leaving 9 bases of the junction unmatched. The CDR3 spans 15 residues. The germline CDR1 and CDR2 sequences are SNHLY and FYNNEI. Here immunoSEQ multiplex PCR was the method, and the copy in TCRdb shows in-frame clones only, minus some. The data contain 180,000 or so clones, approximately 93% of them singletons. Specimen: peripheral blood, collected on day 0 of AZD1222 vaccination. The chain carries TRBV2 and TRBJ2-7; 8 positions agree with TRBD1. The TCR originated in an adult in good health. The CDR3 DNA sequence: TGTGCCAGCAGTACAACCGGGACAGGAGACTACGAGCAGTACTTC. Its translation: CASSTTGTGDYEQYF.